What follows are 6 T cell receptor beta chains derived from one specimen sequenced in a study of T cell responses to AZD1222 COVID-19 vaccine. TCRdb keeps only in-frame clones here, not all; method: immunoSEQ multiplex PCR. The sample comprises tens of thousands of clones, approximately 91% of which are singletons, and roughly 20% rests with the top ten. Sequences were derived from peripheral blood, sampled on day 0 of AZD1222 vaccination. The receptors originated from an adult in good health.

The chain links TRBV19 to TRBJ2-7, with TRBD1 matching 8 bases. The CDR3 is made up of 17 amino acids. Germline loops: CDR1 LNHDA, CDR2 SQIVND (reference sequence). The J segment lost 4 bases and the V segment lost 5 bases, leaving 16 bases of the junction unmatched. CDR3 region: CASSPGGAWTGKYEQYF. As DNA, the CDR3 is TGTGCCAGTAGTCCAGGGGGAGCCTGGACAGGGAAATACGAGCAGTACTTC.

The CDR3 DNA reads as TGTGCCACCTTTTATGGGGACAGGGAAATTCAAAGCACAGATACGCAGTATTTT. Its translation: CATFYGDREIQSTDTQYF. The chain is built from TRBV15 and TRBJ2-3, with 9 bases aligning to TRBD1. V dropped 8 bases and J dropped 0; count of bases not matched to a gene: 15. The CDR3 extends over 18 amino acids. The germline V gene has CDR1 LNHNV and CDR2 YYDKDF (reference sequence).

This chain connects TRBV7-9 to TRBJ1-3, with a tentative D call TRBD1 (6 bases). There are 16 residues in the CDR3. Trimming took off 5 bases at V and 1 base at J, with 15 bases between the two ends. Germline V gene data show CDR1 as SEHNR and CDR2 as FQNEAQ (reference sequence). The chain's CDR3 is CASSRRDTESGNTIYF. The CDR3 DNA is TGTGCCAGCAGCCGACGGGACACCGAATCTGGAAACACCATATATTTT.

V usage is TRBV7-3 and J usage is TRBJ1-6; no clear D gene. Germline V lookup: CDR1 SGHTA, CDR2 FQGTGA. V lost 1 base, J lost 13 bases, and 17 bases lay in between. The CDR3 contains 15 residues. The CDR3 nucleotides read TGTGCCAGCAGCTTAATGTCCGAGCCAAGTTACCCCCTCCACTTT. It is translated as CASSLMSEPSYPLHF.

The genes are TRBV28 and TRBJ2-6; 9 bases fit TRBD2. The ends lost 9 bases at V and 0 bases at J; junction bases unmatched: 3. The germline gives CDR1 MDHEN, CDR2 SYDVKM. This CDR3 spans 15 amino acids. DNA of the CDR3: TGTGCCAGTGGACTAGCGAGCTCTGGGGCCAACGTCCTGACTTTC. It is translated as CASGLASSGANVLTF.

The rearrangement joins TRBV28 to TRBJ2-7; TRBD1 matches at 8 bases. The CDR3 extends over 14 amino acids. The germline V gene has CDR1 MDHEN and CDR2 SYDVKM. V lost 5 bases, J lost 6 bases, and 9 bases stayed unmatched. In DNA, the CDR3 is TGTGCCAGCAGTCCCCTAGGACAGGGAGGCGAGCAGTACTTC. Amino acid sequence: CASSPLGQGGEQYF.